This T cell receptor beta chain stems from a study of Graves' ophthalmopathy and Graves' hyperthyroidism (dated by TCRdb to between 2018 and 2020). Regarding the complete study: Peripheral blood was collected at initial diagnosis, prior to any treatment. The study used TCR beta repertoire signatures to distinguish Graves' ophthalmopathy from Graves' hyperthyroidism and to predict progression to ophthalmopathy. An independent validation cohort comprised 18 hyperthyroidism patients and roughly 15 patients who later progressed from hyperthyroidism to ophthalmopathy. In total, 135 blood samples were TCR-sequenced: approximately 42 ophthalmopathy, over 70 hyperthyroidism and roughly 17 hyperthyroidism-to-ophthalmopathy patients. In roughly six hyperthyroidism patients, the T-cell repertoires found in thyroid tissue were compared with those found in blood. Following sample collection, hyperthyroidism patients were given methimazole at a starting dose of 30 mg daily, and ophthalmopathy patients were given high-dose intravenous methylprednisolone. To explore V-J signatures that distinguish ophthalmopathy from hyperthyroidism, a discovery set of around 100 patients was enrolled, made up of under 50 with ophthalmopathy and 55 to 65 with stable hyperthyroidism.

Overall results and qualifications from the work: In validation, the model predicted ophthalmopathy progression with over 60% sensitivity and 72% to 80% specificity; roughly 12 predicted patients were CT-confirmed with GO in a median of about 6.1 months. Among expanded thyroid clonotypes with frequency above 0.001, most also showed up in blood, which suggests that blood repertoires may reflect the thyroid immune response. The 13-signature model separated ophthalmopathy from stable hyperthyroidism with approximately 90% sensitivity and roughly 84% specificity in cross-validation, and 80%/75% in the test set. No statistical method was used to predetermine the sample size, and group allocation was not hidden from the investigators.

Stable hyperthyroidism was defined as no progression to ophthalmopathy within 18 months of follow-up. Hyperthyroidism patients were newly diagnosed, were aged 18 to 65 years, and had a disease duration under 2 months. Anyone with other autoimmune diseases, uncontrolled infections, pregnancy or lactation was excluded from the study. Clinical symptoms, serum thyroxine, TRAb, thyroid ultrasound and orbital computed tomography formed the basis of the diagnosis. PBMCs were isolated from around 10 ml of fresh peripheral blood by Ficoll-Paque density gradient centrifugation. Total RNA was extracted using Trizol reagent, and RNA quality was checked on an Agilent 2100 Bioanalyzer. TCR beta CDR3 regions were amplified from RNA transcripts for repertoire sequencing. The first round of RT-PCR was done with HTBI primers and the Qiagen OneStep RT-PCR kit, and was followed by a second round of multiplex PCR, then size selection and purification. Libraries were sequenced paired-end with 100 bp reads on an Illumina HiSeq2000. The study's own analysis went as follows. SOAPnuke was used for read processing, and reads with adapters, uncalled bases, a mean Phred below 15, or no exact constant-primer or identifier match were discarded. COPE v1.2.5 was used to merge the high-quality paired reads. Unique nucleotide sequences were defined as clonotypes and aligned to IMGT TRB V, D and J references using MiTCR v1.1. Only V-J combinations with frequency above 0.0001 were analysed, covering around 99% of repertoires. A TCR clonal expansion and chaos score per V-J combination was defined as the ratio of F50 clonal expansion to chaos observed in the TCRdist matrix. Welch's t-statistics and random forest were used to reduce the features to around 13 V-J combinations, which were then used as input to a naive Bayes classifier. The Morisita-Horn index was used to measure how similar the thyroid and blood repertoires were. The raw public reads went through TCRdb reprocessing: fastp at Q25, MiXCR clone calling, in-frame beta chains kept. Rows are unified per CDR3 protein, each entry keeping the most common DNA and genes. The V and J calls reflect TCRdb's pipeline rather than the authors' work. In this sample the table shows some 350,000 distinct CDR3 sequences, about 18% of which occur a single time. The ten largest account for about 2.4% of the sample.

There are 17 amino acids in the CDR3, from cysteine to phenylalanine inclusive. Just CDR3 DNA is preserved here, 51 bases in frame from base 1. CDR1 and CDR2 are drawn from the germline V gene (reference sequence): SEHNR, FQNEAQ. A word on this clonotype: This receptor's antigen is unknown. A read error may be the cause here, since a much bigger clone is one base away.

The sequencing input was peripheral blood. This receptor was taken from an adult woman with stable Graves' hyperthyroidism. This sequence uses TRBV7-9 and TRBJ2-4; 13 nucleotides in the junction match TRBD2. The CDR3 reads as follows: CASSLLTSGRARDIKYF. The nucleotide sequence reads TGTGCCAGCAGCTTACTTACTAGCGGGAGGGCCCGGGACATTAAGTACTTC.